The rows below give T cell receptor beta chains drawn from one sample of a study of blood T cell repertoires in COVID-19. Here immunoSEQ multiplex PCR was the method, and the copy in TCRdb shows in-frame clones only, minus some. The sample has fewer than 85,000 clones, around 77% seen once. Sequenced: peripheral blood. The receptors stem from a man in his 70s with COVID-19, enrolled during active disease. Each CDR3 is given with its conserved first and last residue. D genes are given only for firm matches. The listing skips clone size in some rows; elsewhere it reads once, few, many or a size class.

D	size	V	J	DNA	CDR3
TRBD2	-	TRBV7-8	TRBJ2-1	TGTGCCAGCAGCCCGCGACTAGCGGGAGGCAATGAGCAGTTCTTC	CASSPRLAGGNEQFF
-	-	TRBV2	TRBJ2-1	TGTGCCAGGGAGGGGGCAATCAGACAGATGATTAGCTCCTACAATGAGCAGTTCTTC	CAREGAIRQMISSYNEQFF
-	-	TRBV6-6	TRBJ2-7	TGTGCCAGCAACGGAGGGACTTTTAAAGGCGAGCAGTACTTC	CASNGGTFKGEQYF
TRBD2	-	TRBV7-8	TRBJ2-5	TGTGCCAGCAGCCCGGGGGGATTACTAGCGGGAATCCAAGAGACCCAGTACTTC	CASSPGGLLAGIQETQYF
-	few	TRBV6-5	TRBJ1-1	TGTGCCAGCAGTTTTAAAAACAAGAACACTGAAGCTTTCTTT	CASSFKNKNTEAFF
-	-	TRBV6-5	TRBJ2-6	TGTGCCAGCAGTTACTCTAACTCTGGGGCCAACGTCCTGACTTTC	CASSYSNSGANVLTF
TRBD2	-	TRBV9	TRBJ2-3	TGTGCCAGCAGCGTACTAGCGGGCACAGATACGCAGTATTTT	CASSVLAGTDTQYF
-	-	TRBV11-3	TRBJ2-7	TGTGCCAGCAGCTTAGACCACGGGGGAAAGTACGAGCAGTACTTC	CASSLDHGGKYEQYF
TRBD2	-	TRBV18	TRBJ2-6	TGTGCCAGCTCACCACTTTGGACGGGAGGGAACTCTGGGGCCAACGTCCTGACTTTC	CASSPLWTGGNSGANVLTF
-	-	TRBV15	TRBJ2-5	TGTGCCACCAGCAGAGTAAGACAGAGCCAAGAGACCCAGTACTTC	CATSRVRQSQETQYF
-	-	TRBV29-1	TRBJ1-2	TGCAGCGTTGCTGGGGGCCGGACCCTCTATGGCTACACCTTC	CSVAGGRTLYGYTF
-	few	TRBV12-5	TRBJ1-1	TGTGCTAGTGTGAACCTAGGAAATCTGAACACTGAAGCTTTCTTT	CASVNLGNLNTEAFF
TRBD2	-	TRBV11-1	TRBJ2-2	TGTGCCAGCACTAGCGGGCTGAACACCGGGGAGCTGTTTTTT	CASTSGLNTGELFF
TRBD1	-	TRBV28	TRBJ2-2	TGTGCCAGCAGTGAGGACAGGAGAAACACCGGGGAGCTGTTTTTT	CASSEDRRNTGELFF
-	many	TRBV5-6	TRBJ2-7	TGTGCCAGCAGCCTGACTGAAAGGCTCTACGAGCAGTACTTC	CASSLTERLYEQYF
TRBD1	-	TRBV27	TRBJ2-2	TGTGCCAGCAGTAAATTCTTGACAGGGGGCGTTGAGGAGCTGTTTTTT	CASSKFLTGGVEELFF
TRBD1	-	TRBV18	TRBJ2-2	TGTGCCAGCTCGGGACAGCCATTGGCCGGGGAGCTGTTTTTT	CASSGQPLAGELFF
-	-	TRBV9	TRBJ1-2	TGTGCCAGCAGCGTAGCGGGACTGAGCTATGGCTACACCTTC	CASSVAGLSYGYTF
-	-	TRBV5-6	TRBJ1-2	TGTGCCAGCAGCTTTCCAGGGGACGGCTATGGCTACACCTTC	CASSFPGDGYGYTF
TRBD1	once	TRBV5-4	TRBJ1-1	TGTGCCAGCAGCTTAGGGGACAGAGATGCTTTCTTT	CASSLGDRDAFF
TRBD2	-	TRBV5-1	TRBJ2-1	TGCGCCAGCAGCAAAACTAGCGGGGAATACAATGAGCAGTTCTTC	CASSKTSGEYNEQFF
TRBD1	many	TRBV5-5	TRBJ1-1	TGTGCCAGCAGCCTGAATATCCCGGGGACAGGGGACACTGAAGCTTTCTTT	CASSLNIPGTGDTEAFF
TRBD2	-	TRBV3-1/TRBV3-2	TRBJ2-3	TGTGCCAGCAGCCAAGGCTCTAGCGGGAGAGGGGCAGATACGCAGTATTTT	CASSQGSSGRGADTQYF
-	-	TRBV28	TRBJ1-4	TGTGCCAGCAGTTCTGGGGGGTATGAAAAACTGTTTTTT	CASSSGGYEKLFF
-	-	TRBV28	TRBJ2-3	TGTGCCAGCAGGACGCGGGACTTAGTTTCGGATACGCAGTATTTT	CASRTRDLVSDTQYF
-	-	TRBV19	TRBJ2-4	TGTGCCAGTAGTGGAAGGTGGGAGGTTCTAGCCAAAAACATTCAGTACTTC	CASSGRWEVLAKNIQYF
-	-	TRBV7-8	TRBJ1-1	TGTGCCAGCACCACAGGGTCTAGGTACACTGAAGCTTTCTTT	CASTTGSRYTEAFF
TRBD1	few	TRBV4-3	TRBJ1-1	TGCGCCAGCAGCCACCCGACAGGGGGCAGGACTGAAGCTTTCTTT	CASSHPTGGRTEAFF
-	-	TRBV7-9	TRBJ2-3	TGTGCCAGCAGCTCCGGGAGAGTAACGCAGTATTTT	CASSSGRVTQYF
-	-	TRBV11-2	TRBJ1-1	TGTGCCAGCAGCTTATTTACGGGGGGCACTGAAGCTTTCTTT	CASSLFTGGTEAFF
-	-	TRBV7-9	TRBJ1-2	TGTGCCAGCAGCAAGGACAATACCGGTGGCTACACCTTC	CASSKDNTGGYTF
-	-	TRBV11-2	TRBJ1-6	TGTGCCAGCAGCTTAGACAGGGGAGTTGTCAATTCACCCCTCCACTTT	CASSLDRGVVNSPLHF
-	-	TRBV27	TRBJ2-5	TGTGCCAGCAGTTCTGTCGGAGAGACCCAGTACTTC	CASSSVGETQYF
-	-	TRBV12-3/TRBV12-4	TRBJ2-1	TGTGCCAGCAGTTTAACTAGTTCTCAGTTCTTC	CASSLTSSQFF
-	-	TRBV6-5	TRBJ2-5	TGTGCCAGCAGTTACTCGAGACTAGTGGAGACCCAGTACTTC	CASSYSRLVETQYF
-	-	TRBV6-4	TRBJ1-5	TGTGCCAGCAGTGACTGGGAGGGTACTCAGCCCCAGCATTTT	CASSDWEGTQPQHF
TRBD1	once	TRBV7-3	TRBJ2-3	TGTGCCAGCAGCTTGGGACAGGGCACAGATACGCAGTATTTT	CASSLGQGTDTQYF
TRBD2	few	TRBV7-2	TRBJ2-7	TGTGCCAGCAGCGCGCGGACTAGCGGCCCCTACGAGCAGTACTTC	CASSARTSGPYEQYF
-	-	TRBV29-1	TRBJ2-1	TGCAGCGTTGAAGCGGGAGAAGGGGTTGAGCAGTTCTTC	CSVEAGEGVEQFF
TRBD2	-	TRBV29-1	TRBJ2-3	TGCAGCGTTGGAACCGGACTAGCGTCTAGCACAGATACGCAGTATTTT	CSVGTGLASSTDTQYF
TRBD2	-	TRBV4-2	TRBJ2-3	TGTGCCAGCAGCCAAAAGGGGGGGGTAGCGGGAGCAGATACGCAGTATTTT	CASSQKGGVAGADTQYF